A single sample is the source of the 10 T cell receptor beta chains below, sequenced in a study of CD8+CD57+ T cells in acquired aplastic anemia. Investigators profiled TCR beta VDJ and CDR3 from genomic DNA template. TCRdb processed the reads anew with MiXCR; each CDR3 protein has one entry. This sample carries about 220,000 distinct CDR3 sequences, roughly 35% of them seen once, and the ten largest clones take roughly 1.1%. Sequenced sample: sorted CD4+, CD8+, or CD8+CD57+ T cells (not recorded which) from PBMCs. The receptors shown here come from a human donor in good health, serving as a control.

This clonotype was picked up many times. The rearrangement links TRBV7-7 to TRBJ2-7, with D possibly TRBD1 on 5 matching bases. Between the trimmed V and J ends, which lost 1 base and 6 bases, there was a span of 13 bases. This CDR3 comprises 14 residues. The germline V gene encodes CDR1 SSHAT and CDR2 FNYEAQ (reference sequence). CDR3 nucleotide sequence: TGTGCCAGCAGCTTAGTCGCAGGGTCAGGCGAGCAGTACTTC. It encodes CASSLVAGSGEQYF.

This chain uses TRBV5-1 with TRBJ1-2, with 9 bases that match TRBD1. Germline CDR1 SGHRS, CDR2 YFSETQ. The CDR3 extends over 14 amino acids. The V and J ends lost 4 bases and 7 bases, in that order; junction bases with no gene match: 8. CDR3 residues: CASSLWDREAGYTF. The CDR3 nucleotides read TGCGCCAGCAGCCTCTGGGACAGGGAGGCTGGCTACACCTTC.

The chain carries TRBV5-1 and TRBJ1-5; 7 nucleotides align to TRBD1. The CDR3 is 15 amino acids. Germline loops: CDR1 SGHRS, CDR2 YFSETQ. With 3 bases clipped from V and 4 bases from J, the junction kept 7 bases outside the gene matches. The CDR3: CASSSEGQSNQPQHF. CDR3 DNA: TGCGCCAGCAGCTCAGAGGGACAGTCAAATCAGCCCCAGCATTTT.

This clonotype was seen at least ten times. This chain joins TRBV24-1 and TRBJ2-3; D not resolved. CDR1 KGHDR and CDR2 SFDVKD come from the germline V gene. The length of the CDR3 is 15 residues. Trimming shortened V by 3 bases and J by 2 bases, and 11 bases separated the two germline ends. CDR3 DNA: TGTGCCACCAGTGATCCAGCAGTACTCACAGATACGCAGTATTTT. Translated: CATSDPAVLTDTQYF.

This clonotype was detected many times. V gene TRBV19 combines with J gene TRBJ2-2; TRBD1 aligns across 9 bases. The length of the CDR3 is 16 residues. V was pared by 3 bases and J by 1 base, with 3 bases of the junction left unmatched. Germline V gives CDR1 LNHDA, CDR2 SQIVND (reference sequence). The CDR3 sequence is CASSIRGQGNTGELFF. CDR3 nucleotides: TGTGCCAGTAGTATCCGGGGACAGGGGAACACCGGGGAGCTGTTTTTT. The whole variable domain, remainder taken from reference TRBV19 and TRBJ2-2, is DGGITQSPKYLFRKEGQNVTLSCEQNLNHDAMYWYRQDPGQGLRLIYYSQIVNDFQKGDIAEGYSVSREKKESFPLTVTSAQKNPTAFYLCASSIRGQGNTGELFFGEGSRLTVL.

The sample holds many counts of this clonotype. J is TRBJ1-6 and V is TRBV9, with a possible D match to TRBD1 (5 bases). Germline-derived CDR1 and CDR2 are SGDLS and YYNGEE. V was shortened by 0 bases and J by 11 bases, with 9 bases between the two germline ends. The CDR3 spans 13 residues. For the CDR3, the DNA is TGTGCCAGCAGCGTAGGGACACGGCCACCCCTCCACTTT. It specifies CASSVGTRPPLHF.

A word on this clonotype: This may come from a read error, since a much larger clone is one base off. The V call is TRBV20-1, the J call TRBJ1-5; D call uncertain. Trimming removed 0 bases at V and 5 bases at J, with 11 bases between. Germline CDR1 DFQATT, CDR2 SNEGSKA (reference sequence). The CDR3 spans 14 residues. CDR3 amino acids: CSARDRLSDQPQHF. CDR3 nucleotide sequence: TGCAGTGCTAGAGATCGGTTGAGCGATCAGCCCCAGCATTTT.

About this clonotype: A much larger clone lies a single base off, so this may be a read error. The chain links TRBV5-1 to TRBJ2-7; D is undetermined. Germline V gene lookup returns CDR1 SGHRS and CDR2 YFSETQ. This CDR3 is 15 amino acids long. Trimming left V 2 bases short and J 3 bases short, with 15 bases between. CDR3 in amino acids: CASSLDWAVDYEQYF. The CDR3 bases are TGCGCCAGCAGCTTAGATTGGGCAGTAGACTACGAGCAGTACTTC.

The chain employs TRBV7-2 and TRBJ2-7; TRBD1 matches 7 bases. After removal of 10 bases from V and 6 bases from J, the junction contained 3 bases not matched to a gene. Germline CDR1 is SGHTA and CDR2 is FQGNSA. The CDR3 has 10 amino acids. The CDR3 nucleotides are TGTGCCACAGGGGGTGCCGAGCAGTACTTC. Amino acid sequence: CATGGAEQYF.

This clonotype showed up many times. The chain uses TRBV10-2 and TRBJ2-5; 9 bases map to TRBD1. V lost 2 bases to trimming and J lost 4 bases; unmatched junction nucleotides: 8. Germline CDR1 is WSHSY and CDR2 is SAAADI. This CDR3 comprises 16 residues. CDR3 sequence: CASSEPTGGTGETQYF. The CDR3 coding sequence is TGCGCCAGCAGTGAGCCGACAGGGGGAACGGGAGAGACCCAGTACTTC.